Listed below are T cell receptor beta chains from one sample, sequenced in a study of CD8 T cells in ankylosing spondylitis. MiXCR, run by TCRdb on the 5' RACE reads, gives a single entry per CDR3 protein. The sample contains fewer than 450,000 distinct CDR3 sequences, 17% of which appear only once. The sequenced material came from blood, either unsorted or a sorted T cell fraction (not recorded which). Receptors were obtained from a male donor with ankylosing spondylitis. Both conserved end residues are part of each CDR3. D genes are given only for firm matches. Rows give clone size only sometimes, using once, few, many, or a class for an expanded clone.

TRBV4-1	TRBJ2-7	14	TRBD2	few	TGCGCCAGCAGCCAAACTAGCGGAAACTACGAGCAGTACTTC	CASSQTSGNYEQYF
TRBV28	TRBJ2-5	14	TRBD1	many	TGTGCCAGCAGTTTAGGCGGACAGGGAGGGACCCAGTACTTC	CASSLGGQGGTQYF
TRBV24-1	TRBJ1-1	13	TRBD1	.	TGTGCCCCGAGGGGGCCCATGAACACTGAAGCTTTCTTT	CAPRGPMNTEAFF
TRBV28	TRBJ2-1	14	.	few	TGTGCCAGCAGTCCCCCACCAGGACGAACTGAGCAGTTCTTC	CASSPPPGRTEQFF
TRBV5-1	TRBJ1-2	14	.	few	TGCGCCAGCAGCTTGATAGGGGGTAACTATGGCTACACCTTC	CASSLIGGNYGYTF
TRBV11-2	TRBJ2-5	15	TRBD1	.	TGTGCCAGCAGCTACAGGGGCTCGGGCCGAGAGACCCAGTACTTC	CASSYRGSGRETQYF
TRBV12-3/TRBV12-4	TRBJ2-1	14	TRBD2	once	TGTGCCAGCAGGAGCGGGAGGGGGTACAATGAGCAGTTCTTC	CASRSGRGYNEQFF
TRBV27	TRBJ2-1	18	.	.	TGTGCCAGCAGTTTGGCCCGTTCGGCGGGGATTACTCACAATGAGCAGTTCTTC	CASSLARSAGITHNEQFF
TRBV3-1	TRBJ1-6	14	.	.	TGTGCCAGCAGCCAAGATTGGGGAGGCAGACAAATCCACTTT	CASSQDWGGRQIHF
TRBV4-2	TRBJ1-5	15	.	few	TGTGCCAGCAGCCCCCAGATTGGAAGCAATCAGCCCCAGCATTTT	CASSPQIGSNQPQHF
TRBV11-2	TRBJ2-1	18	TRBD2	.	TGTGCCAGCAGCTCCTTGGGGGTAGCGGGGGGCTCCTACAGTGAGCAGTTCTTC	CASSSLGVAGGSYSEQFF
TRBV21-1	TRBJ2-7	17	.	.	TGTGCCAGCAGCAAAAAAAAGGCGGGGGGCAAGTTACACGAGCAGTACTTC	CASSKKKAGGKLHEQYF
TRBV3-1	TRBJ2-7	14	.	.	TGTGCCAGCAGCCAACCGGGACATTCGCGAGAGCAGTACTTC	CASSQPGHSREQYF
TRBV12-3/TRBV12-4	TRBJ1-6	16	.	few	TGTGCCAGCAGTTTAACAGGGCGCTCCTATAATTCACCCCTCCACTTT	CASSLTGRSYNSPLHF
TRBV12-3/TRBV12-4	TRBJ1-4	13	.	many	TGTGCCAGCAGTTTCCGGAGAGGTGAAAAACTGTTTTTT	CASSFRRGEKLFF
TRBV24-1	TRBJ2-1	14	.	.	TGTGCCACCAGTCGCTCGAACAGTCACAATGAGCAGTTCTTC	CATSRSNSHNEQFF
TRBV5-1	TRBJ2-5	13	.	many	TGCGCCAGCAGCTTGACAGGAAAAGAGACCCAGTACTTC	CASSLTGKETQYF
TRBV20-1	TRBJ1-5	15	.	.	TGCAGTGCTCAATGGGGGTTACGCAGCAATCAGCCCCAGCATTTT	CSAQWGLRSNQPQHF
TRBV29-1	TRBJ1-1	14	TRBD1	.	TGCAGCGTTGAGAGAAACCAGGGGGGCACTGAAGCTTTCTTT	CSVERNQGGTEAFF
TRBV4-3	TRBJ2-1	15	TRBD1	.	TGCGCCAGCAGCCGCACCGGGACAGGGTACAATGAGCAGTTCTTC	CASSRTGTGYNEQFF
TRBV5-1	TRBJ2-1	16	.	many	TGCGCCAGCAGTAACAGCCCTCCGAGCTCCTACAATGAGCAGTTCTTC	CASSNSPPSSYNEQFF
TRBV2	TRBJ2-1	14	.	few	TGTGCCAGCCTAAGCGGGCTCGCCTACAATGAGCAGTTCTTC	CASLSGLAYNEQFF
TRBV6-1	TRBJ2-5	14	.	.	TGTGCCAGCAGTGCACAGGGTCGGTGGGAGACCCAGTACTTC	CASSAQGRWETQYF
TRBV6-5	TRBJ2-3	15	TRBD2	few	TGTGCCAGCAGTTACTCGACTAGCTTAGCAGATACGCAGTATTTT	CASSYSTSLADTQYF
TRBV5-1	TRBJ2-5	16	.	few	TGCGCCAGCAGCCAACGCCCCGGGGTCCTCCAGGAGACCCAGTACTTC	CASSQRPGVLQETQYF
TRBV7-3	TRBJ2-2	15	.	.	TGTGCCAGCAGCTCGCAGGGACTTAACACCGGGGAGCTGTTTTTT	CASSSQGLNTGELFF
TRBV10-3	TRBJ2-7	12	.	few	TGTGCCATCAGGGCAGGATCCTACGAGCAGTACTTC	CAIRAGSYEQYF
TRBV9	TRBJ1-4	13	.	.	TGTGCCAGCAGCGTAGCTTGGGGTGAAAAACTGTTTTTT	CASSVAWGEKLFF
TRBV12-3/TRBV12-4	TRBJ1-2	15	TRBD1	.	TGTGCCAGCAGTTTATCTGGAGGGGGCGAGGTTGGCTACACCTTC	CASSLSGGGEVGYTF
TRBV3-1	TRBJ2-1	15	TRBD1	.	TGTGCCAGCAGCCAGAGGGGGCCCCTTCACGGTGAGCAGTTCTTC	CASSQRGPLHGEQFF
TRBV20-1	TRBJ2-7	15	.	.	TGCAGTGCTAGAAAGCCCGGAGGTGGCTCCTACGAGCAGTACTTC	CSARKPGGGSYEQYF
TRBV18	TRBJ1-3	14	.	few	TGTGCCAGCTTCCCCCACGGCGGAGAAAACACCATATATTTT	CASFPHGGENTIYF
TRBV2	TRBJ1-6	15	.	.	TGTGCCAGCAGTGCTAGGCTAGGGAGTAATTCACCCCTCCACTTT	CASSARLGSNSPLHF
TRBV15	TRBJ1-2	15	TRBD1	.	TGTGCCACCAGCAGACTAGACAGGGGTGACTATGGCTACACCTTC	CATSRLDRGDYGYTF
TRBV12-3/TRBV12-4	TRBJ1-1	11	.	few	TGTGCCAGCAGTCAGCGCACTGAAGCTTTCTTT	CASSQRTEAFF
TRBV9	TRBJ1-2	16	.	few	TGTGCCAGCAGCCCCCGCGGGGGAAGGGTCAACTATGGCTACACCTTC	CASSPRGGRVNYGYTF
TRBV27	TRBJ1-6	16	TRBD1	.	TGTGCCAGCAGTCCGGACAGGGGTGCTGATAATTCACCCCTCCACTTT	CASSPDRGADNSPLHF
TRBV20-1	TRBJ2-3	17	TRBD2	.	TGCAGTGCTAGAGATTTAGTGACTAGCGGTAGCACAGATACGCAGTATTTT	CSARDLVTSGSTDTQYF
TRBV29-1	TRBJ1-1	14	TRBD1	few	TGCAGCGTTGACGGACAGGGGCCGAACACTGAAGCTTTCTTT	CSVDGQGPNTEAFF
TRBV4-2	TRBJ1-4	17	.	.	TGTGCCAGCAGCCAAGAAGGCACAGGGTTACCTAATGAAAAACTGTTTTTT	CASSQEGTGLPNEKLFF
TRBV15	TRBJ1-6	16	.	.	TGTGCCACCAGCAGAGAACGGAGACAGACCAATTCACCCCTCCACTTT	CATSRERRQTNSPLHF
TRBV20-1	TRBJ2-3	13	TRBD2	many	TGCAGTTGGAGCGGGGGGGCCAAAGATACGCAGTATTTT	CSWSGGAKDTQYF
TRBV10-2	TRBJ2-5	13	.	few	TGCGCCAGCAGTGGGGGGTCGGGGGAGACCCAGTACTTC	CASSGGSGETQYF
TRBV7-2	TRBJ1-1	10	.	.	TGTGCCAGCAGCCGACATGAAGCTTTCTTT	CASSRHEAFF
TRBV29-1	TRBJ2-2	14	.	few	TGCAGCGTTTTAGGGAGTGGGAACACCGGGGAGCTGTTTTTT	CSVLGSGNTGELFF
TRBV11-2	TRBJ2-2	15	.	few	TGTGCCAGCAGCTTATTAGCGGTTCGGGCCGGGGAGCTGTTTTTT	CASSLLAVRAGELFF
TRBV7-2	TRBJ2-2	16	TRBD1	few	TGTGCCAGCAGCTCCGCTTCGACAGGGGGTACCGGGGAGCTGTTTTTT	CASSSASTGGTGELFF
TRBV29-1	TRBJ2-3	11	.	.	TGCAGCGTTCTTCGCACAGATACGCAGTATTTT	CSVLRTDTQYF